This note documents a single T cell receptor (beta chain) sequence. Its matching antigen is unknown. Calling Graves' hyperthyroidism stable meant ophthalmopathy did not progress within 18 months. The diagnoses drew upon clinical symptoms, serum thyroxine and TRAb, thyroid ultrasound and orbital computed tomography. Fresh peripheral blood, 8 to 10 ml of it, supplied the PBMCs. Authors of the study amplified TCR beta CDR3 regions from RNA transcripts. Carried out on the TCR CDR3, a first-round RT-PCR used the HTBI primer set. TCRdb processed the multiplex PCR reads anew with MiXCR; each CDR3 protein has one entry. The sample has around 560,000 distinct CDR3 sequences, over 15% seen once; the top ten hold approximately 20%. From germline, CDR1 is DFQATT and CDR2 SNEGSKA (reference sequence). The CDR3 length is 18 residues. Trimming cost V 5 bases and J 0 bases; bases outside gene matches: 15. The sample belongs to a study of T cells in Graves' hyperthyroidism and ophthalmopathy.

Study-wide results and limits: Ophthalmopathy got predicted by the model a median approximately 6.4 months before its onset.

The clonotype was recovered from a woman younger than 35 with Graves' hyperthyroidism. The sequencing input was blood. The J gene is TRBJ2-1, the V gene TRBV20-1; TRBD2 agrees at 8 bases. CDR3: CSAGDPSNGGGSYNEQFF. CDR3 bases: TGCAGTGCTGGGGACCCTTCTAACGGGGGGGGCTCCTACAATGAGCAGTTCTTC.